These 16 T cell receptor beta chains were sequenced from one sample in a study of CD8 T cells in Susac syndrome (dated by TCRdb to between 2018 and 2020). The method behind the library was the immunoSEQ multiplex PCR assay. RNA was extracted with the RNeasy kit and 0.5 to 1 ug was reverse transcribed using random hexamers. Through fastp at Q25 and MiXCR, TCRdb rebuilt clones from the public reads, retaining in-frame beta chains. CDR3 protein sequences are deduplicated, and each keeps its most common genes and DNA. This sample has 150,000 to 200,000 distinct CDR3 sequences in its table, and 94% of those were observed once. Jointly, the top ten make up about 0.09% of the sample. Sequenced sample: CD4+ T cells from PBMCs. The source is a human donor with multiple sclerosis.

For the CDR3, the DNA is TGTGCCAGCAGCGACGGCTGGGGACAGGTCAACACCGGGGAGCTGTTTTTT. Translated: CASSDGWGQVNTGELFF. The rearrangement uses TRBV3-1 and TRBJ2-2; 8 bases match TRBD1. The CDR3 has 17 residues. The J segment lost 2 bases and the V segment lost 5 bases, leaving 10 bases of the junction unmatched. The germline V gene encodes CDR1 LGHDT and CDR2 YNNKEL (reference sequence).

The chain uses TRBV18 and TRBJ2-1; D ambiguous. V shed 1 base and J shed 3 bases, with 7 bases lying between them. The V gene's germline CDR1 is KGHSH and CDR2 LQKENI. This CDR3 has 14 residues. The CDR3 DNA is TGTGCCAGCTCACCACTTGACCTCTACAATGAGCAGTTCTTC. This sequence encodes CASSPLDLYNEQFF.

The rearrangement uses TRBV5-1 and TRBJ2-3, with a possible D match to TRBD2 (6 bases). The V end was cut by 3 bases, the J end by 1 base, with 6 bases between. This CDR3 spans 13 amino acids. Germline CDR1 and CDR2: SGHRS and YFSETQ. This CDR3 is CASSWGGTDTQYF. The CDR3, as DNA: TGCGCCAGCAGCTGGGGGGGCACAGATACGCAGTATTTT. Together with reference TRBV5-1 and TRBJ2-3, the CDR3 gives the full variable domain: KAGVTQTPRYLIKTRGQQVTLSCSPISGHRSVSWYQQTPGQGLQFLFEYFSETQRNKGNFPGRFSGRQFSNSRSEMNVSTLELGDSALYLCASSWGGTDTQYFGPGTRLTVL.

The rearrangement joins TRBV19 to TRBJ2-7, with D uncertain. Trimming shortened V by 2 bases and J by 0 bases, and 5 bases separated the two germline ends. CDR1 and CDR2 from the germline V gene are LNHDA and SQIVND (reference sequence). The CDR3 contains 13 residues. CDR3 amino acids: CASSISYSYEQYF. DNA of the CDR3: TGTGCCAGTAGTATATCCTACTCCTACGAGCAGTACTTC.

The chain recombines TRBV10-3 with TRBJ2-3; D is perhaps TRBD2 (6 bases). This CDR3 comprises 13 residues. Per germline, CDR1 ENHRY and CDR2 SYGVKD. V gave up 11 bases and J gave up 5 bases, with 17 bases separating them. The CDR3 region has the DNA TGTGCCTCGACGGGAGAGCCGGGAGATACGCAGTATTTT. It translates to CASTGEPGDTQYF.

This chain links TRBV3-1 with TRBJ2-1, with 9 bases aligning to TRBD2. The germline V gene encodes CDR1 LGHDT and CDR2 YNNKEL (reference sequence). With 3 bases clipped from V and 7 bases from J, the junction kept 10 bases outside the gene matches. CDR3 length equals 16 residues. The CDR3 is CASSQGRIAGVNEQFF. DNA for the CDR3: TGTGCCAGCAGCCAGGGGAGAATAGCGGGAGTGAATGAGCAGTTCTTC.

CDR3 coding DNA: TGTGCCAGCTCTCGGACTAGCGGGACCTACGAGCAGTACTTC. Translation gives CASSRTSGTYEQYF. The rearrangement links TRBV7-2 to TRBJ2-7, with 12 bases matching TRBD2. The CDR3 consists of 14 residues. The trim removed 8 bases at V and 2 bases at J, leaving 4 bases unmatched. Per germline, CDR1 SGHTA and CDR2 FQGNSA. Full variable domain (remainder filled in from reference TRBV7-2 and TRBJ2-7): GAGVSQSPSNKVTEKGKDVELRCDPISGHTALYWYRQSLGQGLEFLIYFQGNSAPDKSGLPSDRFSAERTGGSVSTLTIQRTQQEDSAVYLCASSRTSGTYEQYFGPGTRLTVT.

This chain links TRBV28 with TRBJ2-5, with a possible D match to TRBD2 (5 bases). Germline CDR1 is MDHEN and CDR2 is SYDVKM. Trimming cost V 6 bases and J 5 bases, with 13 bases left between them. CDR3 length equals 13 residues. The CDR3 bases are TGTGCCAGCAGCAGGTCCCGGGGTGAGACCCAGTACTTC. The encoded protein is CASSRSRGETQYF.

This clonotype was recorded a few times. The CDR3 reads CASSTLQQETQYF. The CDR3 nucleotides read TGTGCCAGCAGTACCCTACAACAAGAGACCCAGTACTTC. This chain links TRBV5-4 with TRBJ2-5; D not certain. The germline V and J ends were trimmed by 5 bases and 2 bases, with 10 bases remaining between them. CDR1 SGHNT and CDR2 YYREEE come from the germline V gene (reference sequence). The CDR3 is 13 residues long.

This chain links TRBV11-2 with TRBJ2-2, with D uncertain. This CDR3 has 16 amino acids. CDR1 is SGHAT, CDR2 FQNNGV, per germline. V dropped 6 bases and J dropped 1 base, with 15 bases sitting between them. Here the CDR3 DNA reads TGTGCCAGCAGGCCACCCCTTAAAGGGAACACCGGGGAGCTGTTTTTT. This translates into CASRPPLKGNTGELFF.

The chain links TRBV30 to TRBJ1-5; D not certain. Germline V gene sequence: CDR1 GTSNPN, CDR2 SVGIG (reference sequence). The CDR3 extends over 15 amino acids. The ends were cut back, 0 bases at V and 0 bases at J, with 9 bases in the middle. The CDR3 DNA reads TGTGCCTGGAGTGTCGGGCGGTATAGCAATCAGCCCCAGCATTTT. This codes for CAWSVGRYSNQPQHF.

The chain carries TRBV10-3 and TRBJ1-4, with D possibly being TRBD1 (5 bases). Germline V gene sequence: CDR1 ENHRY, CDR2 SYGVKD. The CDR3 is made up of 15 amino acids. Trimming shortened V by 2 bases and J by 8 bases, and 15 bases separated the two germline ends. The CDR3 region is CAISEDQGRGEKLFF. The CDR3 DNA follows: TGTGCCATCAGTGAGGACCAGGGACGTGGAGAAAAACTGTTTTTT.

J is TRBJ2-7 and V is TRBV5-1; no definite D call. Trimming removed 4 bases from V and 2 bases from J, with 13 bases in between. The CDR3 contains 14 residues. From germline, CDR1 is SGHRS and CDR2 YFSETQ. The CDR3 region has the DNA TGCGCCAGCAGCCTGTCTTCAGGTCCCTACGAGCAGTACTTC. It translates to CASSLSSGPYEQYF.

Here the CDR3 DNA reads TGTGCCAGCGATACCTACCACAGCGGACAAGAGACCCAGTACTTC. This translates into CASDTYHSGQETQYF. This chain connects TRBV12-3 or TRBV12-4 to TRBJ2-5; D perhaps matches TRBD2 (5 bases). V was trimmed by 8 bases and J by 2 bases, leaving 18 bases between them. This CDR3 contains 15 residues.

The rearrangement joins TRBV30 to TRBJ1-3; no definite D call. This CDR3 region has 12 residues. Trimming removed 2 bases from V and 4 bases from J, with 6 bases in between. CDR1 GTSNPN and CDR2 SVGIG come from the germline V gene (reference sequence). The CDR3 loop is CAWSRAGNTIYF. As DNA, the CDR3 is TGTGCCTGGAGTAGGGCGGGAAACACCATATATTTT.

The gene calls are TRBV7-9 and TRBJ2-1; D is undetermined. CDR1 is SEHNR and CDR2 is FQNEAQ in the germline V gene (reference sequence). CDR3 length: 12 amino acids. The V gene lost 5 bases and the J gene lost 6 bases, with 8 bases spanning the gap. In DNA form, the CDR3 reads TGTGCCAGCAGCCCCGTCAGCAATGAGCAGTTCTTC. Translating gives CASSPVSNEQFF.